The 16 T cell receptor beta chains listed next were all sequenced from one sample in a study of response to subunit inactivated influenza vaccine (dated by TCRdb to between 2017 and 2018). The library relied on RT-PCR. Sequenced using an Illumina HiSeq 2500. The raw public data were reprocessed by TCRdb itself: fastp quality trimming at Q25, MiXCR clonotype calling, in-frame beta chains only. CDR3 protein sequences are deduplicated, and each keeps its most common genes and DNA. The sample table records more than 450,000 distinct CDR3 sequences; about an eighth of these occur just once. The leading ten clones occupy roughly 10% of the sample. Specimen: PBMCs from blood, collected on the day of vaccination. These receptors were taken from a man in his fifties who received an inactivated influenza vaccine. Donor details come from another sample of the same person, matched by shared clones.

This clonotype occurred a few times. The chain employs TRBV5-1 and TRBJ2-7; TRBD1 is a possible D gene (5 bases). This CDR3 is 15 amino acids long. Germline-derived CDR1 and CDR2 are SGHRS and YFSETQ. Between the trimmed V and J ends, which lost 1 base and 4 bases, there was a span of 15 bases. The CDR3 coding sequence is TGCGCCAGCAGCTTGTCCGGTTCAGGGATATACGAGCAGTACTTC. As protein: CASSLSGSGIYEQYF.

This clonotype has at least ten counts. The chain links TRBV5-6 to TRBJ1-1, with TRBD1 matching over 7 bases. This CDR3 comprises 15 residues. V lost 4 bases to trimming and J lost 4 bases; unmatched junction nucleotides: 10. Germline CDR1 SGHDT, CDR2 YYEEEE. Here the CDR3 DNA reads TGTGCCAGCAGCCGCACAGGGGCGCCTGGCACTGAAGCTTTCTTT. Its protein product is CASSRTGAPGTEAFF. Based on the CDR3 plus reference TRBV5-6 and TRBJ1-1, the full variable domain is DAGVTQSPTHLIKTRGQQVTLRCSPKSGHDTVSWYQQALGQGPQFIFQYYEEEERQRGNFPDRFSGHQFPNYSSELNVNALLLGDSALYLCASSRTGAPGTEAFFGQGTRLTVV.

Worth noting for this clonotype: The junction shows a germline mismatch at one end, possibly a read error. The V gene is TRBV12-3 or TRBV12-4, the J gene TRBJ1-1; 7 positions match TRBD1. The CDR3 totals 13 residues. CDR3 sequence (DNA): TGTGACAGCAGTTTAGCGCTCGGGACAGCCGCTTTCTTT. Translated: CDSSLALGTAAFF.

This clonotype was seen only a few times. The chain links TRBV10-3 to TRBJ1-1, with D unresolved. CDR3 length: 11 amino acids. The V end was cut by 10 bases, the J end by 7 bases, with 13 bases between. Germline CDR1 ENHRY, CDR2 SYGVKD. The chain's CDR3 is CATLGLGEAFF. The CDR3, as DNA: TGTGCCACCCTCGGCTTAGGTGAAGCTTTCTTT.

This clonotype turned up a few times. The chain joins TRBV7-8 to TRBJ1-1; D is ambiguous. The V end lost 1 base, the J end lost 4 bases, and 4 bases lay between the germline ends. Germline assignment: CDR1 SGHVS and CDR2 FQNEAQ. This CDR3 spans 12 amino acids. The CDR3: CASSLGRTEAFF. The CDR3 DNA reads TGTGCCAGCAGCTTAGGACGCACTGAAGCTTTCTTT.

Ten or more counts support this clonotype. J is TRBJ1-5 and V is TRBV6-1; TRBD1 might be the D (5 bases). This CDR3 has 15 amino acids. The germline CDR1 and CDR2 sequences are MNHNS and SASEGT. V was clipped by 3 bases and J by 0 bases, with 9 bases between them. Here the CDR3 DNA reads TGTGCCAGCAGTGACGGGACGGATAGCAATCAGCCCCAGCATTTT. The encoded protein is CASSDGTDSNQPQHF.

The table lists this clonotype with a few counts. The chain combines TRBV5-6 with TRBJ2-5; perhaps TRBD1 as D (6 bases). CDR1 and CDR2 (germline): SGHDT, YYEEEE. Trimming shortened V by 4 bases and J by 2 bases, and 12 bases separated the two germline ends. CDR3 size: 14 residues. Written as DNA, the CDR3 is TGTGCCAGCAGCCGCCGGGACACACAAGAGACCCAGTACTTC. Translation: CASSRRDTQETQYF.

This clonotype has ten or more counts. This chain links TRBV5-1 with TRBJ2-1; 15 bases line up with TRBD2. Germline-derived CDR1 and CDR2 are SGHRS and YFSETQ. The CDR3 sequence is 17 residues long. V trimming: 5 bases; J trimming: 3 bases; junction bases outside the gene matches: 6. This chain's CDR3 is CASSSGLAGGIYNEQFF. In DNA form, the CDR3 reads TGCGCCAGCAGTTCAGGACTAGCGGGGGGGATCTACAATGAGCAGTTCTTC.

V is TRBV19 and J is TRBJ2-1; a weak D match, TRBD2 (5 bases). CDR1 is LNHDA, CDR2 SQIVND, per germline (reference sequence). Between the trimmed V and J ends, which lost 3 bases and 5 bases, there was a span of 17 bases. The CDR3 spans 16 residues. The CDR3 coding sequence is TGTGCCAGTAGTATCTGGCTAGCTCGGAACAACAATGAGCAGTTCTTC. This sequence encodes CASSIWLARNNNEQFF.

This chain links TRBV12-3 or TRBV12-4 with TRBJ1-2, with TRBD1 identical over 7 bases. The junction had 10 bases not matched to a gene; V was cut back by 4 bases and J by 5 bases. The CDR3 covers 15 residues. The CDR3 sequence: CASSSQGGGGYGYTF. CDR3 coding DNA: TGTGCCAGCAGTTCCCAGGGGGGTGGGGGATATGGCTACACCTTC.

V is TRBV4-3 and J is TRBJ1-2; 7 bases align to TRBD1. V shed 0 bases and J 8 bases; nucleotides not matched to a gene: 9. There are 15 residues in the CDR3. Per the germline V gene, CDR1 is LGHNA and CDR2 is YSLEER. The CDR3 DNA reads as TGCGCCAGCAGCCAAGATCGAGACAGGGCGGGAGGCTACACCTTC. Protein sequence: CASSQDRDRAGGYTF.

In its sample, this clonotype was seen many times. Here the CDR3 DNA reads TGTGCCAGCAGCGTATCAGACAGGGCGAGGGGGAATGAGCAGTTCTTC. Encoded protein: CASSVSDRARGNEQFF. This chain connects TRBV9 to TRBJ2-1; 7 nucleotides line up with TRBD1. The V and J ends lost 1 base and 7 bases, in that order; junction bases with no gene match: 11. The CDR3 contains 16 residues. Germline V gene lookup returns CDR1 SGDLS and CDR2 YYNGEE.

For the CDR3, the DNA is TGCAGTGTTACAGCCAGCTCCTACAATGAGCAGTTCTTC. This gives the protein CSVTASSYNEQFF. The chain links TRBV20-1 to TRBJ2-1; unclear D gene. Deletions cut 7 bases from V and 0 bases from J, with 10 bases between. This CDR3 has 13 residues. The germline gives CDR1 DFQATT, CDR2 SNEGSKA (reference sequence).

The CDR3 here is CSAPTGAGTQYF. CDR3 DNA sequence: TGCAGTGCCCCTACGGGCGCCGGGACCCAGTACTTC. The chain is built from TRBV20-1 and TRBJ2-5; unclear D gene. The V end lost 6 bases, the J end lost 7 bases, and 15 bases lay between the germline ends. Looked up from germline, CDR1 is DFQATT and CDR2 is SNEGSKA (reference sequence). This CDR3 is 12 amino acids long.

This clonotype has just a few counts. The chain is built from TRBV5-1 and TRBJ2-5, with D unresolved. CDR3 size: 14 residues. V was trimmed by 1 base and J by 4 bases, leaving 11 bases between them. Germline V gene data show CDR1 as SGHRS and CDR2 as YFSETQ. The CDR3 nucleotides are TGCGCCAGCAGCTTGCAAGATGTAGGAGAGACCCAGTACTTC. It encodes CASSLQDVGETQYF.

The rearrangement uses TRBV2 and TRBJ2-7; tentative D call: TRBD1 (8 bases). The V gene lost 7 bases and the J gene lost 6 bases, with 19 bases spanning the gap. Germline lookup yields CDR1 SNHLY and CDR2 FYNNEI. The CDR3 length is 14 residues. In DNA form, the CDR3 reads TGTGCCAGCAAGATACAGGGGGGCGGGGGCGAGCAGTACTTC. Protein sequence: CASKIQGGGGEQYF. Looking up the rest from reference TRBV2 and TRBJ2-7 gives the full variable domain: EPEVTQTPSHQVTQMGQEVILRCVPISNHLYFYWYRQILGQKVEFLVSFYNNEISEKSEIFDDQFSVERPDGSNFTLKIRSTKLEDSAMYFCASKIQGGGGEQYFGPGTRLTVT.